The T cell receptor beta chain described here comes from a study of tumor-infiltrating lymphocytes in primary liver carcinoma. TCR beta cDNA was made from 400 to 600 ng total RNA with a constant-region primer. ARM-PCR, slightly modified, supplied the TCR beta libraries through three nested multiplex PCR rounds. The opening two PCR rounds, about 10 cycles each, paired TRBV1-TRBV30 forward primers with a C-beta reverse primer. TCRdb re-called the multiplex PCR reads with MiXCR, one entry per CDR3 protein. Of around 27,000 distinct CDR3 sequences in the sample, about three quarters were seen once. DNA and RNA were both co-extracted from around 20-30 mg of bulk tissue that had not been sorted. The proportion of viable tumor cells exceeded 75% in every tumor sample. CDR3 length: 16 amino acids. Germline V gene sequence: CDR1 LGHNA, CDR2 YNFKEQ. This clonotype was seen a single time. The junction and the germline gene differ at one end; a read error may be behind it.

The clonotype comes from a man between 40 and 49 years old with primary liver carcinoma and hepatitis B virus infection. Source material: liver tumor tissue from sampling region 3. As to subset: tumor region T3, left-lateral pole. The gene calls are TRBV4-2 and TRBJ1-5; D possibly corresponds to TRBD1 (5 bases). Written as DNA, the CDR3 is TGTGCTAGCAGCCAAGAGCCCGGGACTAGCAATCAGCCCCAGCATTTT. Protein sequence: CASSQEPGTSNQPQHF.